Below, one T cell receptor beta chain is given with its context. The antigen remains undetermined. This record belongs to a study of Ad26.COV2.S vaccination and SARS-CoV-2 variants. The study's findings and limits: Reportedly, after vaccination the spike-specific CD8+ and CD4+ T cell responses displayed substantial breadth.

This sample's treatment: roughly 20 received Ad26.COV2.S at low or high dose, single or two shots; about 5 received placebo; per-sample allocation not given. Sampling occurred on day 63 after the first vaccine or placebo injection. This Boston cohort included adults aged 18-55 years. TCRdb's copy holds only in-frame clones and misses some; the assay was immunoSEQ multiplex PCR. The sample yields more than 300,000 clones, around 84% seen once. Sequencing used peripheral blood, obtained in a trial of Ad26.COV2.S vaccine versus placebo. This clonotype was obtained from a person between 18 and 60 years old who received the Ad26.COV2.S COVID-19 vaccine or a placebo.

DNA for the CDR3: TGTGCCAGCAGCCAAGTCGTTGCGGGGGGGCCCCACAATCAAGAGACCCAGTACTTC. Amino acids: CASSQVVAGGPHNQETQYF. The genes are TRBV3-1 (or the pseudogene TRBV3-2) and TRBJ2-5; TRBD2 agrees at 9 bases. Germline lookup yields CDR1 LGHDT and CDR2 YNNKEL (reference sequence). The CDR3 extends over 19 amino acids. The ends lost 1 base at V and 2 bases at J; junction bases unmatched: 14.